This TCR beta chain derives from a study of OX40 agonist ivuxolimab in advanced cancers. With regard to the full study: Ivuxolimab was an agonistic, fully human IgG2 monoclonal antibody directed against OX40 (CD134), a costimulatory receptor. Intravenous ivuxolimab was administered to patients every 2 weeks at six dose levels: 0.01, 0.1, 0.3, 1.5, 3 and 10 mg/kg. Among the approximately 50 dose-escalation patients, 19 had hepatocellular carcinoma, roughly 15 melanoma, 9 renal cell carcinoma and 9 head and neck cancer. In the dose-escalation cohort, 82.7% of patients were male, and the mean age was approximately 60 years, with a range of 23 to 79. Prior anti-PD-1, anti-PD-L1 or anti-CTLA-4 therapy was permitted, and about 40% of dose-escalation patients had received checkpoint inhibitors. Partial responses occurred in three dose-escalation patients, of whom one had hepatocellular carcinoma and two had cutaneous melanoma. Peripheral TCRbeta sequencing was intended to test whether TCR sequence diversity was altered and clonal T-cell expansion was caused by ivuxolimab. The monotherapy dose-escalation portion (N of about 47 patients) of the phase I ivuxolimab trial is reported in the paper.

The trial excluded patients who had a history of autoimmune disease or were on systemic immunosuppression. Peripheral blood for TCR sequencing was collected from all dose cohorts at baseline, on cycle 4 day 1, and on cycle 7 day 1. Samples were obtained from an open-label, multicenter, first-in-human phase I dose-escalation trial of ivuxolimab. Adults with locally advanced or metastatic head and neck squamous cell, hepatocellular, melanoma or renal cell carcinoma were enrolled in the trial. Before TCR sequencing, CD4+ T cells and CD8+ T cells from peripheral blood were sorted into separate populations. The paper's findings and limits, for the study overall: After ivuxolimab, CD8+ T cells had more expanded clones than CD4+ T cells on average. Low levels of normalized T-cell clonal expansion were also seen in some nonresponding patients. The antigen specificity of the peripheral T cells that underwent clonal expansion was not determined. Partial responders in the 0.1-3.0 mg/kg groups had among the lowest normalized peripheral clonal expansion, especially among CD8+ T cells. At doses of 0.1 to 3.0 mg/kg, clonal expansion of both CD4+ and CD8+ blood T cells was observed from baseline to week 6.

In the germline V gene, CDR1 corresponds to SGDLS and CDR2 to YYNGEE. V sheds 3 bases and J sheds 7 bases, leaving 13 bases between their ends. Including cysteine and phenylalanine, the CDR3 has 14 amino acids. Solely the CDR3 DNA is kept, with 42 bases framed from the first base. For sequencing of the TCRbeta CDR3 region, genomic DNA was extracted from the sorted cells. The immunoSEQ Assay was used to sequence the TCRbeta CDR3 regions. Drawn from immuneACCESS, this table holds only the in-frame rearrangements with V and J called that TCRdb kept. Clones are partly lost; checked studies trace under half to an unresolved V gene and leave the rest unexplained. The sample table holds about 110,000 clones, of which approximately 90% were seen once. Around 0.61% of the sample is taken by the ten largest. At least ten counts were recorded for this clone. No cognate antigen has been identified for it. The input lacks base qualities; no much larger clone sits a single base away.

Source: CD4+ or CD8+ T cells sorted from blood, taken in a trial of the OX40 agonist ivuxolimab. The V gene is TRBV9 and the J gene is TRBJ2-2; the D segment could be TRBD2, given 6 matching bases. The source of this sequence is an adult with an advanced solid tumor such as melanoma, head and neck, liver or kidney cancer. CDR3 loop: CASSELAAGGELFF. The sequenced DNA is TGTGCCAGCAGCGAACTAGCCGCGGGCGGGGAGCTGTTTTTT.